This T cell receptor beta chain emerged from a study of graft-versus-host responses after intestinal transplantation. Study-wide points: Among recipient marrow samples, GvH clones were found; some appeared first in ileum or blood.

Clones were read by immunoSEQ multiplex PCR, and TCRdb kept only the in-frame ones, dropping some. Of fewer than 130,000 clones listed, 93% are singletons. In the case of this clone: Its antigen is undetermined.

This CDR3 has 13 amino acids. Trimming shortened V by 4 bases and J by 1 base, and 11 bases separated the two germline ends. Germline-derived CDR1 and CDR2 are SQVTM and ANQGSEA. The clonotype originates from a human donor who received an intestinal transplant. Sequencing used unstimulated CD8+ T cells sorted from spleen or lymph node cells, obtained before intestinal transplant. The chain recombines TRBV29-1 with TRBJ2-7, with D uncertain. The CDR3 here is CSVVGRISYEQYF. DNA of the CDR3: TGCAGCGTTGTAGGACGGATATCCTACGAGCAGTACTTC.